Below, 26 T cell receptor beta chains from the same sample are listed, as sequenced in a study of blood T cell repertoires in COVID-19. Assay used: immunoSEQ multiplex PCR; TCRdb lists only in-frame clones, some missing. The profile covers about 190,000 clones, with under 90% appearing a single time and roughly 6.7% taken by the ten largest. Specimen: peripheral blood. The receptors shown here come from a middle-aged man with acute or convalescent COVID-19.

This rearrangement joins TRBV7-9 to TRBJ1-1; D perhaps matches TRBD1 (6 bases). Trimming cost V 4 bases and J 1 base, with 10 bases left between them. Germline lookup yields CDR1 SEHNR and CDR2 FQNEAQ (reference sequence). CDR3 size: 14 residues. CDR3 sequence (DNA): TGTGCCAGCAGCTCCCACAGGGCGAACACTGAAGCTTTCTTT. Translated: CASSSHRANTEAFF. Drawing the rest from reference TRBV7-9 and TRBJ1-1, the complete variable domain is DTGVSQNPRHKITKRGQNVTFRCDPISEHNRLYWYRQTLGQGPEFLTYFQNEAQLEKSRLLSDRFSAERPKGSFSTLEIQRTEQGDSAMYLCASSSHRANTEAFFGQGTRLTVV.

The J gene is TRBJ1-1, the V gene TRBV7-2; TRBD1 agrees at 8 bases. This CDR3 comprises 13 residues. The junction had 7 bases not matched to a gene; V was cut back by 9 bases and J by 4 bases. CDR1 is SGHTA and CDR2 is FQGNSA in the germline V gene. The CDR3 reads CASSTGQVTEAFF. CDR3 nucleotide sequence: TGTGCCAGTTCGACGGGACAGGTCACTGAAGCTTTCTTT.

The chain combines TRBV19 with TRBJ2-7; 10 bases are a match to TRBD1. The CDR3 covers 11 residues. Germline V CDR1 and CDR2: LNHDA, SQIVND (reference sequence). Unmatched junction bases numbered 5, after V lost 5 bases and J lost 13 bases. The DNA for the CDR3 is TGTGCCAGTAGTCCCGGACAGGGGGGATACTTC. This gives the protein CASSPGQGGYF.

This chain uses TRBV27 with TRBJ1-5, with D possibly TRBD1 on 5 matching bases. This CDR3 contains 15 residues. The V gene lost 11 bases and the J gene lost 0 bases, with 17 bases spanning the gap. Germline lookup yields CDR1 MNHEY and CDR2 SMNVEV (reference sequence). CDR3 protein: CASALDRFSNQPQHF. The CDR3 DNA sequence: TGTGCCTCCGCTCTCGACAGATTTAGCAATCAGCCCCAGCATTTT.

CDR3 residues: CASSLNRSPETQYF. Written as DNA, the CDR3 is TGCGCCAGCAGCTTGAACAGGAGCCCAGAGACCCAGTACTTC. The chain is built from TRBV5-1 and TRBJ2-5; D is possibly TRBD1 (5 bases). Germline V gives CDR1 SGHRS, CDR2 YFSETQ. The CDR3 loop spans 14 amino acids. Trimming shortened V by 1 base and J by 4 bases, and 11 bases separated the two germline ends. Variable domain in full (rest from reference TRBV5-1 and TRBJ2-5): KAGVTQTPRYLIKTRGQQVTLSCSPISGHRSVSWYQQTPGQGLQFLFEYFSETQRNKGNFPGRFSGRQFSNSRSEMNVSTLELGDSALYLCASSLNRSPETQYFGPGTRLLVL.

This chain connects TRBV3-1 (or the pseudogene TRBV3-2) to TRBJ2-2; D might be TRBD1 (5 bases). Germline V gene data show CDR1 as LGHDT and CDR2 as YNNKEL (reference sequence). Between the trimmed V and J ends, which lost 6 bases and 0 bases, there was a span of 8 bases. There are 14 residues in the CDR3. In DNA form, the CDR3 reads TGTGCCAGCAGTCAGGGTCCGAACACCGGGGAGCTGTTTTTT. It codes for CASSQGPNTGELFF.

The rearrangement uses TRBV27 and TRBJ1-1; tentatively, D is TRBD1 (6 bases). CDR1 and CDR2 from the germline V gene are MNHEY and SMNVEV (reference sequence). V lost 6 bases and J lost 4, with 12 bases in between. The CDR3 is 13 residues long. The DNA of the CDR3 is TGTGCCAGCAGACATCAGGGGCCCACTGAAGCTTTCTTT. It codes for CASRHQGPTEAFF.

The chain joins TRBV28 to TRBJ1-6; 8 nucleotides agree with TRBD1. In germline, CDR1 is MDHEN, CDR2 SYDVKM. The CDR3 is 12 residues long. J was trimmed by 13 bases and V by 6 bases; bases with no gene match: 5. As DNA, the CDR3 is TGTGCCAGCAGCCGACAGGGGTCCCCCCTCCACTTT. It is translated as CASSRQGSPLHF.

This rearrangement joins TRBV5-4 to TRBJ1-2, with 7 bases identical to TRBD1. V lost 4 bases to trimming and J lost 4 bases; unmatched junction nucleotides: 10. The CDR3 extends over 15 amino acids. The germline CDR1 and CDR2 sequences are SGHNT and YYREEE (reference sequence). In DNA, the CDR3 is TGTGCCAGCAGCGCAAATACAGGGGTTGCCTATGGCTACACCTTC. Protein product: CASSANTGVAYGYTF.

This chain connects TRBV5-1 to TRBJ2-3; 9 bases map to TRBD2. CDR3 size: 17 residues. Trimming removed 0 bases from V and 3 bases from J; junction bases left unmatched: 8. Germline V gene lookup returns CDR1 SGHRS and CDR2 YFSETQ. The CDR3 reads CASSLAGDSGGTDTQYF. CDR3 nucleotides: TGCGCCAGCAGCTTGGCCGGTGATAGCGGGGGTACAGATACGCAGTATTTT.

The chain couples TRBV13 to TRBJ2-1; TRBD1 aligns across 10 bases. Unmatched junction bases numbered 5, after V lost 4 bases and J lost 2 bases. Looked up from germline, CDR1 is PRHDT and CDR2 is FYEKMQ (reference sequence). This CDR3 spans 16 amino acids. CDR3: CASSSRTGGTYNEQFF. CDR3 sequence (DNA): TGTGCCAGCAGCTCTCGGACAGGGGGAACCTACAATGAGCAGTTCTTC. Variable domain in full (rest from reference TRBV13 and TRBJ2-1): AAGVIQSPRHLIKEKRETATLKCYPIPRHDTVYWYQQGPGQDPQFLISFYEKMQSDKGSIPDRFSAQQFSDYHSELNMSSLELGDSALYFCASSSRTGGTYNEQFFGPGTRLTVL.

The genes are TRBV7-6 and TRBJ2-7; D uncertain. Germline lookup yields CDR1 SGHVS and CDR2 FNYEAQ. The CDR3 spans 15 residues. V shed 2 bases and J shed 4 bases, with 15 bases lying between them. The DNA for the CDR3 is TGTGCCAGCAGCTTACTTAGCTTGCCAAATTACGAGCAGTACTTC. Translated: CASSLLSLPNYEQYF.

This clone was detected once. The chain combines TRBV4-2 with TRBJ2-5, with 7 bases that match TRBD2. The CDR3 loop spans 14 amino acids. Germline loops: CDR1 LGHNA, CDR2 YNFKEQ. V shed 4 bases, J shed 1 base, and the junction held 3 bases outside the gene matches. CDR3 coding DNA: TGTGCCAGCAGCCTCGGGGGGAGCCAAGAGACCCAGTACTTC. It translates to CASSLGGSQETQYF.

The genes are TRBV6-1 and TRBJ1-6; TRBD1 matches 7 bases. The germline V gene has CDR1 MNHNS and CDR2 SASEGT. CDR3 length: 17 residues. Losses at the gene ends were 1 base for V and 2 bases for J; bases not matched to a gene: 5. The CDR3 nucleotides read TGTGCCAGCAGTGAAGAAACAACAGGGGCCTATAATTCACCCCTCCACTTT. This gives the protein CASSEETTGAYNSPLHF.

The chain is built from TRBV7-2 and TRBJ1-2; D is possibly TRBD1 (5 bases). Germline V gives CDR1 SGHTA, CDR2 FQGNSA. V lost 1 base, J lost 3 bases, and 9 bases lay in between. The CDR3 covers 14 residues. CDR3 nucleotides: TGTGCCAGCAGCTTAGGGGGCGATCACTATGGCTACACCTTC. This encodes CASSLGGDHYGYTF.

This chain uses TRBV21-1 with TRBJ1-3. TRBV21-1 is marked as a pseudogene. The CDR3 has 18 residues. The CDR3 DNA is TGTGCCAGCAGCAAAGATAGGGCGCGGGCTAGCTCTGGAAACACCATATATTTT. Residues: CASSKDRARASSGNTIYF.

The DNA for the CDR3 is TGTGCCTCCCGAGCGTGGGACAGGGCGGCCGGGGAGCTGTTTTTT. This sequence encodes CASRAWDRAAGELFF. The V gene is TRBV10-3, the J gene TRBJ2-2; 9 bases fit TRBD1. CDR1 is ENHRY and CDR2 is SYGVKD in the germline V gene. The CDR3 totals 15 residues. V lost 11 bases, J lost 6 bases, and 13 bases stayed unmatched.

V and J are TRBV9 and TRBJ1-3; D remains ambiguous. The CDR3 contains 19 residues. The V end lost 0 bases, the J end lost 0 bases, and 19 bases lay between the germline ends. Germline loops: CDR1 SGDLS, CDR2 YYNGEE. CDR3 DNA sequence: TGTGCCAGCAGCGTAGGTCTTCGGGGTGACAAATTCTCTGGAAACACCATATATTTT. Translating it yields CASSVGLRGDKFSGNTIYF.

This clone appeared a single time. The V and J genes are TRBV14 and TRBJ2-2, with a weak D call TRBD1 (6 bases). CDR1 and CDR2 (germline): SGHDN, FVKESK. The CDR3 covers 15 residues. Trimming took off 4 bases at V and 2 bases at J, with 11 bases between the two ends. CDR3 loop: CASSRGQINTGELFF. The CDR3 DNA reads TGTGCCAGCAGCCGGGGGCAGATAAACACCGGGGAGCTGTTTTTT.

On this clone: At one end, the junction sequence differs from germline, possibly due to a read error. The CDR3 loop is CASRPGQGGWDF. The CDR3 nucleotides are TGTGCCAGTAGACCCGGACAGGGCGGGTGGGACTTC. The V and J genes are TRBV19 and TRBJ2-4, with 8 bases fitting TRBD1. Germline V lookup: CDR1 LNHDA, CDR2 SQIVND (reference sequence). CDR3 size: 12 residues.

The chain joins TRBV5-4 to TRBJ2-3; D is ambiguous. The V gene lost 5 bases and the J gene lost 0 bases, with 7 bases spanning the gap. This CDR3 comprises 13 residues. The germline V gene has CDR1 SGHNT and CDR2 YYREEE (reference sequence). The DNA of the CDR3 is TGTGCCAGCAGTTCGACTAGCACAGATACGCAGTATTTT. Amino acids: CASSSTSTDTQYF.

This rearrangement joins TRBV5-1 to TRBJ2-5; D uncertain. CDR1 is SGHRS and CDR2 is YFSETQ in the germline V gene. Trimming took 5 bases from V and 5 from J, leaving 16 bases between them. CDR3 length: 14 residues. This CDR3 is CASRLASSTETQYF. Here the CDR3 DNA reads TGCGCCAGCAGACTCGCCTCTTCTACCGAGACCCAGTACTTC.

This clone has a single count. V is TRBV11-2 and J is TRBJ2-5; TRBD2 agrees at 15 bases. Germline values: CDR1 SGHAT, CDR2 FQNNGV. After removal of 5 bases from V and 5 bases from J, the junction contained 12 bases not matched to a gene. CDR3 length: 18 amino acids. CDR3 DNA sequence: TGTGCCAGCAGCAAGGAGAGGACTAGCGGGGGGGCTCGGGAGACCCAGTACTTC. Translation: CASSKERTSGGARETQYF. The entire variable domain, with the rest obtained from reference TRBV11-2 and TRBJ2-5, is as follows: EAGVAQSPRYKIIEKRQSVAFWCNPISGHATLYWYQQILGQGPKLLIQFQNNGVVDDSQLPKDRFSAERLKGVDSTLKIQPAKLEDSAVYLCASSKERTSGGARETQYFGPGTRLLVL.

CDR3 region: CASSLTGRQETQYF. The CDR3 DNA follows: TGCGCCAGCAGCTTGACAGGGCGTCAAGAGACCCAGTACTTC. The V gene is TRBV5-1, the J gene TRBJ2-5, with TRBD1 as a possible D gene (6 bases). The V gene lost 1 base and the J gene lost 2 bases, with 9 bases spanning the gap. In germline, CDR1 is SGHRS, CDR2 YFSETQ. This CDR3 has 14 amino acids.

The CDR3 sequence: CASSFQGSIGELFF. The CDR3 DNA reads TGTGCCAGCAGCTTCCAGGGAAGTATCGGGGAGCTGTTTTTT. The rearrangement links TRBV5-5 to TRBJ2-2; D may be TRBD1 (5 bases). The CDR3 sequence is 14 residues long. Germline CDR1 reads SGHKS; CDR2 reads YYEKEE (reference sequence). The V end lost 2 bases, the J end lost 7 bases, and 12 bases lay between the germline ends.

The genes are TRBV18 and TRBJ1-2, with TRBD1 identical over 8 bases. The CDR3 consists of 14 residues. The V gene end was trimmed by 6 bases and the J gene end by 8 bases; junction bases not matched to a gene: 11. The germline gives CDR1 KGHSH, CDR2 LQKENI. CDR3: CASSPGQEERGYTF. In nucleotides, the CDR3 is TGTGCCAGCTCTCCGGGACAGGAGGAGCGAGGCTACACCTTC.